This TCR beta chain was captured in a study of cytomegalovirus exposure and HLA in healthy donors. Whole-study findings and limits: Per a later analysis, HLA-associated TCR beta chains showed more clonal expansion than other, equally common TCR beta chains. An analysis that came later showed most CMV-associated TCR beta chains appearing HLA-restricted.

In regard to this clone: Its antigen is not identified.

Each donor's status was that of a healthy bone marrow donor. Looked up from germline, CDR1 is SGHRS and CDR2 is YFSETQ. Trimming took 0 bases from V and 8 from J; bases not matched to a gene: 0. This CDR3 is 14 amino acids long. Researchers ran the PCR with 60 Vbeta and 13 Jbeta primers. Using immunoSEQ multiplex PCR, the repertoire was profiled, and TCRdb retains in-frame clones only, with some absent. The top ten hold more than 7% of the sample, which has under 200,000 clones, 12% seen once. This TCR was recovered from a man between 50 and 59 years old in good health and CMV-seropositive. This chain links TRBV5-1 with TRBJ1-6; TRBD1 matches 9 bases. Sequencing input: PBMCs. The CDR3 DNA is TGCGCCAGCAGCTTGGGACAGGGGGATTCACCCCTCCACTTT. It translates to CASSLGQGDSPLHF. Full variable domain (outside the CDR3, taken from reference TRBV5-1 and TRBJ1-6): KAGVTQTPRYLIKTRGQQVTLSCSPISGHRSVSWYQQTPGQGLQFLFEYFSETQRNKGNFPGRFSGRQFSNSRSEMNVSTLELGDSALYLCASSLGQGDSPLHFGNGTRLTVT.